These T cell receptor beta chains were read from a single sample in a study of T cells after somatic rescue of genetic block. Sequenced by immunoSEQ multiplex PCR; TCRdb stores in-frame clones only, minus some. The data contain 10,000 to 15,000 clones, 65% to 75% of them seen just once; the ten biggest clones take up around 20%. Sequencing was performed on peripheral blood mononuclear cells (PBMCs). Receptors originate from a boy younger than 18. Both conserved end residues are part of each CDR3. The D gene is left open where the match is weak. Clone size appears in some rows only: once, few, many, or a class for an expanded clone.

>TRBV7-6|once|TRBD2|TRBJ2-1
CASSTLGGWANEQFF
TGTGCCAGCAGCACCCTCGGGGGGTGGGCCAATGAGCAGTTCTTC
>TRBV6-6|-|-|TRBJ2-7
CASSFPTSSYEQYF
TGTGCCAGCAGTTTCCCGACCAGCTCCTACGAGCAGTACTTC
>TRBV5-1|-|TRBD1|TRBJ2-6
CASSPWTGSGANVLTF
TGCGCCAGCAGCCCCTGGACAGGATCTGGGGCCAACGTCCTGACTTTC
>TRBV25-1|once|-|TRBJ2-3
CASRSPRRGASTDTQYF
TGTGCCAGCAGGAGCCCAAGACGGGGGGCTAGCACAGATACGCAGTATTTT
>TRBV19|few|TRBD2|TRBJ2-1
CASNGGAYNEQFF
TGTGCCAGTAACGGGGGGGCCTACAATGAGCAGTTCTTC
>TRBV14|-|TRBD2|TRBJ2-7
CASSHLLAESSYEQYF
TGTGCCAGCAGCCACTTACTAGCGGAGAGCTCCTACGAGCAGTACTTC
>TRBV6-5|-|-|TRBJ2-7
CASNQAFPTYEQYF
TGTGCCAGCAACCAGGCTTTTCCGACCTACGAGCAGTACTTC
>TRBV9|-|-|TRBJ1-1
CASSALTANTEAFF
TGTGCCAGCAGCGCCCTGACGGCGAACACTGAAGCTTTCTTT
>TRBV27|few|-|TRBJ2-5
CASRERSNRQETQYF
TGTGCCAGCAGAGAAAGATCCAACCGCCAAGAGACCCAGTACTTC
>TRBV7-9|few|TRBD1|TRBJ1-1
CASSPGQAADTEAFF
TGTGCCAGCAGCCCAGGACAGGCTGCGGATACTGAAGCTTTCTTT
>TRBV5-1|-|TRBD1|TRBJ2-5
CASSLEGGAGTQYF
TGCGCCAGCAGCTTGGAAGGGGGCGCCGGGACCCAGTACTTC
>TRBV28|few|-|TRBJ2-2
CASSFTPWVTGELFF
TGTGCCAGCAGTTTCACCCCCTGGGTCACCGGGGAGCTGTTTTTT
>TRBV5-1|-|TRBD1|TRBJ1-1
CASSQRQGTEAFF
TGCGCCAGCAGCCAGAGACAGGGCACTGAAGCTTTCTTT
>TRBV29-1|once|-|TRBJ2-5
CSVTPHEETQYF
TGCAGCGTAACCCCCCACGAGGAGACCCAGTACTTC
>TRBV5-1|-|-|TRBJ2-7
CASSHLAGSYEQYF
TGCGCCAGCAGCCACCTGGCGGGGTCCTATGAGCAGTACTTC
>TRBV2|-|TRBD2|TRBJ2-5
CASSEATGTKETQYF
TGTGCCAGCAGTGAAGCTACCGGGACTAAAGAGACCCAGTACTTC
>TRBV4-1|-|-|TRBJ1-5
CASSQQELGGNQPQHF
TGCGCCAGCAGCCAACAGGAGTTGGGAGGCAATCAGCCCCAGCATTTT
>TRBV28|-|TRBD1|TRBJ1-2
CASSPFAGTGGSYGYTF
TGTGCCAGCAGTCCTTTCGCCGGGACAGGGGGGTCCTATGGCTACACCTTC
>TRBV30|-|-|TRBJ1-4
CAWKGGEKLFF
TGTGCCTGGAAAGGGGGGGAAAAACTGTTTTTT
>TRBV6-5|-|-|TRBJ2-5
CASSYSGGRIETQYF
TGTGCCAGCAGTTACTCGGGGGGGCGAATTGAGACCCAGTACTTC
>TRBV28|once|TRBD1|TRBJ1-1
CASSSPPGQGSTEAFF
TGTGCCAGCAGTAGCCCCCCGGGACAGGGATCCACTGAAGCTTTCTTT
>TRBV2|once|-|TRBJ2-5
CASSETLVRETQYF
TGTGCCAGCAGTGAGACCCTAGTGAGGGAGACCCAGTACTTC
>TRBV5-1|-|-|TRBJ2-1
CASSKLTGTKGDEQFF
TGCGCCAGCAGCAAATTGACAGGGACTAAAGGCGATGAGCAGTTCTTC
>TRBV11-3|-|-|TRBJ2-7
CASSARNSGEQYF
TGTGCCAGCAGCGCCAGGAACTCGGGCGAGCAGTACTTC
>TRBV10-3|-|-|TRBJ1-2
CAVSGANGYTF
TGTGCCGTGTCCGGGGCCAATGGCTACACCTTC